The 30 T cell receptor beta chains presented below share a single source sample, sequenced in a study of PD-1 blockade in mismatch repair-deficient tumors (dated by TCRdb to 2017 to 2019). Library method: the immunoSEQ multiplex PCR assay. Drawn from immuneACCESS, this table holds only the in-frame rearrangements with V and J called that TCRdb kept. Clones are partly lost; checked studies trace under half to an unresolved V gene and leave the rest unexplained. Within this sample are around 30,000 clones, with 65% to 85% of them counted one time only. In total, the top ten clones hold about 3.3% of the sample. Here the sequenced sample was PBMCs, taken less than 7 weeks after starting pembrolizumab. These receptors all stem from an adult with mismatch repair-deficient cancer.

This chain connects TRBV10-1 to TRBJ1-5; 7 nucleotides line up with TRBD1. The junction had 3 bases not matched to a gene; V was cut back by 3 bases and J by 7 bases. This CDR3 is 13 amino acids long. Looked up from germline, CDR1 is WNHNN and CDR2 is SYGVQD (reference sequence). The CDR3 DNA sequence: TGCGCCAGCAGTGATGGCAGGGGGCAGCCCCAGCATTTT. It specifies CASSDGRGQPQHF.

The rearrangement links TRBV30 to TRBJ2-7; D possibly corresponds to TRBD1 (6 bases). Trimming shortened V by 4 bases and J by 3 bases, and 13 bases separated the two germline ends. Germline V gene data show CDR1 as GTSNPN and CDR2 as SVGIG (reference sequence). The CDR3 is 13 amino acids. The CDR3 here is CAWKKGVGYEQYF. The CDR3, as DNA: TGTGCCTGGAAGAAGGGGGTCGGCTACGAGCAGTACTTC.

The chain is built from TRBV30 and TRBJ2-5; 7 bases map to TRBD2. This CDR3 comprises 13 residues. V was clipped by 0 bases and J by 5 bases; unmatched bases: 3. Germline lookup yields CDR1 GTSNPN and CDR2 SVGIG (reference sequence). CDR3 protein: CAWSVHSGETQYF. For the CDR3, the DNA is TGTGCCTGGAGTGTACATAGCGGGGAGACCCAGTACTTC.

J is TRBJ1-2 and V is TRBV14, with 7 bases fitting TRBD1. V dropped 4 bases and J dropped 1; count of bases not matched to a gene: 6. The CDR3 extends over 15 amino acids. CDR1 is SGHDN, CDR2 FVKESK, per germline. The chain's CDR3 is CASSRQGSLNYGYTF. In DNA form, the CDR3 reads TGTGCCAGCAGCCGACAGGGAAGCCTTAACTATGGCTACACCTTC.

This chain joins TRBV25-1 and TRBJ1-6; no clear D. V was trimmed by 1 base and J by 7 bases, leaving 5 bases between them. The CDR3 loop spans 13 amino acids. Germline CDR1 and CDR2: MGHDK and SYGVNS. Here the CDR3 reads CASSESGNSPLHF. CDR3 nucleotides: TGTGCCAGCAGTGAATCAGGAAATTCACCCCTCCACTTT.

The chain is built from TRBV6-5 and TRBJ2-1, with D possibly matching TRBD1 (6 bases). Germline-derived CDR1 and CDR2 are MNHEY and SVGAGI. CDR3 size: 15 residues. The V end lost 0 bases, the J end lost 5 bases, and 11 bases lay between the germline ends. The CDR3 sequence: CASSYSNRANNEQFF. The CDR3 DNA sequence: TGTGCCAGCAGTTACTCGAACAGGGCGAACAATGAGCAGTTCTTC.

The chain couples TRBV5-1 to TRBJ2-3, with D possibly being TRBD1 (6 bases). Germline V gene data show CDR1 as SGHRS and CDR2 as YFSETQ. Trimming removed 1 base at V and 3 bases at J, with 18 bases between. There are 17 residues in the CDR3. The CDR3 region has the DNA TGCGCCAGCAGCTTGTTCCCGTTGGACAGAGGAACAGATACGCAGTATTTT. It yields the protein CASSLFPLDRGTDTQYF.

V usage is TRBV5-1 and J usage is TRBJ1-4; D not certain. V dropped 0 bases and J dropped 8 bases, with 5 bases sitting between them. This CDR3 is 12 amino acids long. The germline gives CDR1 SGHRS, CDR2 YFSETQ. In DNA, the CDR3 is TGCGCCAGCAGCTTGGTCGGGGAAAAACTGTTTTTT. This translates into CASSLVGEKLFF.

The V call is TRBV27, the J call TRBJ1-2, with a weak D call TRBD1 (6 bases). The V gene's germline CDR1 is MNHEY and CDR2 SMNVEV (reference sequence). The length of the CDR3 is 15 residues. V was pared by 2 bases and J by 4 bases, with 14 bases between. The chain's CDR3 is CASSLTRTDSYGYTF. The CDR3 nucleotides are TGTGCCAGCAGTTTAACTCGGACAGACTCCTATGGCTACACCTTC.

The V gene is TRBV5-1, the J gene TRBJ1-4; the match to TRBD1 covers 8 bases. The CDR3 has 17 amino acids. The ends lost 5 bases at V and 4 bases at J; junction bases unmatched: 13. From germline, CDR1 is SGHRS and CDR2 YFSETQ. The CDR3 reads CASRQGASSALNEKLFF. The CDR3 DNA reads as TGCGCCAGCAGGCAGGGGGCTTCATCTGCCCTTAATGAAAAACTGTTTTTT.

The rearrangement links TRBV28 to TRBJ2-1, with TRBD2 matching over 7 bases. V lost 6 bases to trimming and J lost 0 bases; unmatched junction nucleotides: 5. The CDR3 spans 15 residues. Per germline, CDR1 MDHEN and CDR2 SYDVKM. This CDR3 reads CASRAGGGSYNEQFF. CDR3 DNA sequence: TGTGCCAGCAGGGCTGGCGGGGGCTCCTACAATGAGCAGTTCTTC.

This chain uses TRBV6-5 with TRBJ1-3; TRBD1 might be the D (6 bases). Germline CDR1 reads MNHEY; CDR2 reads SVGAGI. The V end lost 0 bases, the J end lost 0 bases, and 9 bases lay between the germline ends. The CDR3 has 16 residues. The CDR3 DNA reads TGTGCCAGCAGTTACTCGCAGGGGTACTCTGGAAACACCATATATTTT. It specifies CASSYSQGYSGNTIYF.

The chain employs TRBV28 and TRBJ1-2; D is unclear. The germline V and J ends were trimmed by 5 bases and 0 bases, with 10 bases remaining between them. The CDR3 totals 14 residues. From germline, CDR1 is MDHEN and CDR2 SYDVKM. CDR3 sequence reads: CASSKQFSNYGYTF. In nucleotides, the CDR3 is TGTGCCAGCAGTAAACAGTTCTCTAACTATGGCTACACCTTC.

The chain carries TRBV7-2 and TRBJ2-5, with 8 bases aligning to TRBD2. There are 14 residues in the CDR3. CDR1 is SGHTA and CDR2 is FQGNSA in the germline V gene. Unmatched junction bases numbered 2, after V lost 2 bases and J lost 3 bases. CDR3 sequence (DNA): TGTGCCAGCAGCTTAAATAGCGGGAAAGAGACCCAGTACTTC. Amino acid sequence: CASSLNSGKETQYF.

This clone showed up just a few times. A junction end diverges from the germline sequence, so it may reflect a read error. V usage is TRBV13 and J usage is TRBJ2-7; the match to TRBD2 covers 14 bases. The germline gives CDR1 PRHDT, CDR2 FYEKMQ (reference sequence). The CDR3 is 12 residues long. The CDR3 sequence is CASSAGGLAGDF. The CDR3 DNA reads TGTGCCAGCAGCGCAGGGGGACTAGCGGGGGACTTC. The full variable domain, in which reference TRBV13 and TRBJ2-7 provide the parts outside the CDR3, is AAGVIQSPRHLIKEKRETATLKCYPIPRHDTVYWYQQGPGQDPQFLISFYEKMQSDKGSIPDRFSAQQFSDYHSELNMSSLELGDSALYFCASSAGGLAGDFGPGTRLTVT.

To note about this clone: The junction departs from germline at one end; a sequencing error may be responsible. The chain has TRBV11-2 and TRBJ2-7; no clear D. There are 15 residues in the CDR3. Germline V gene sequence: CDR1 SGHAT, CDR2 FQNNGV. CDR3 in amino acids: CASSLYPEFPYEQYF. The CDR3 bases are TGTGCCAGCAGCTTATATCCGGAGTTTCCCTATGAGCAGTACTTC.

The chain recombines TRBV18 with TRBJ2-5; 7 bases are shared with TRBD1. The CDR3 consists of 13 residues. Trimming cost V 2 bases and J 5 bases; bases outside gene matches: 2. Germline CDR1 KGHSH, CDR2 LQKENI. CDR3 nucleotides: TGTGCCAGCTCACCATACAGGGGTGAGACCCAGTACTTC. As protein: CASSPYRGETQYF.

This clone has just one count. The genes are TRBV21-1 and TRBJ2-4; TRBD1 was called by the table and not checked on the DNA. TRBV21-1 is recorded as a pseudogene. This CDR3 has 16 amino acids. CDR3 residues: CASSKVSAGGGYIQYF. The CDR3 bases are TGTGCCAGCAGCAAAGTATCCGCAGGGGGTGGGTACATTCAGTACTTC.

CDR3 DNA sequence: TGTGCCAGCAGCTTGGCGGGACTTCACACCGGGGAGCTGTTTTTT. Translating it yields CASSLAGLHTGELFF. The V and J genes are TRBV7-2 and TRBJ2-2, with D possibly TRBD2 on 6 matching bases. The V end was cut by 3 bases, the J end by 3 bases, with 11 bases between. Germline assignment: CDR1 SGHTA and CDR2 FQGNSA. The length of the CDR3 is 15 residues.

The chain recombines TRBV6-5 with TRBJ1-2; tentative D call: TRBD1 (6 bases). Germline CDR1 reads MNHEY; CDR2 reads SVGAGI. The CDR3 covers 12 residues. Trimming removed 7 bases at V and 7 bases at J, with 13 bases between. The CDR3 DNA reads as TGTGCCAGCACGGGGGGGCCAGGTGGCTACACCTTC. This encodes CASTGGPGGYTF.

The J gene is TRBJ2-3, the V gene TRBV27; 9 bases fit TRBD1. J lost 4 bases, V lost 4 bases, and 9 bases had no gene match. The CDR3 is made up of 16 amino acids. CDR1 is MNHEY and CDR2 is SMNVEV in the germline V gene (reference sequence). CDR3 amino acids: CASSSRGTGKSDTQYF. The CDR3 DNA reads as TGTGCCAGCAGTTCCCGCGGGACAGGGAAGTCAGATACGCAGTATTTT.

This clone was picked up a small number of times. The V gene is TRBV2, the J gene TRBJ1-1, with D unresolved. The germline V gene encodes CDR1 SNHLY and CDR2 FYNNEI. This CDR3 is built from 13 residues. Trimming left V 8 bases short and J 5 bases short, with 15 bases between. The CDR3 DNA reads as TGTGCCAGCGAGAGGGAGTATGAGACTGAAGCTTTCTTT. Translating it yields CASEREYETEAFF.

V and J are TRBV5-6 and TRBJ2-1, with D tentatively TRBD2 (5 bases). The CDR3 contains 17 residues. CDR1 is SGHDT and CDR2 is YYEEEE in the germline V gene. V gave up 4 bases and J gave up 2 bases, with 19 bases separating them. This CDR3 is CASSPSLTSRTYNEQFF. The CDR3 nucleotides are TGTGCCAGCAGCCCGTCCCTTACTAGTCGAACCTACAATGAGCAGTTCTTC. The full variable domain, completed using reference TRBV5-6 and TRBJ2-1, is DAGVTQSPTHLIKTRGQQVTLRCSPKSGHDTVSWYQQALGQGPQFIFQYYEEEERQRGNFPDRFSGHQFPNYSSELNVNALLLGDSALYLCASSPSLTSRTYNEQFFGPGTRLTVL.

The chain links TRBV25-1 to TRBJ1-2, with 9 bases matching TRBD1. The CDR3 length is 15 residues. From germline, CDR1 is MGHDK and CDR2 SYGVNS. V gave up 1 base and J gave up 8 bases; unmatched junction bases: 8. The CDR3 region has the DNA TGTGCCAGCAGTGAATCGGGGGGACAGGGAATCGGCTACACCTTC. Translation gives CASSESGGQGIGYTF.

This clone came up a few times. The genes are TRBV5-6 and TRBJ2-1; D remains unclear. CDR3 length: 12 residues. The germline V and J ends were trimmed by 2 bases and 4 bases, with 4 bases remaining between them. From germline, CDR1 is SGHDT and CDR2 YYEEEE. Here the CDR3 DNA reads TGTGCCAGCAGCTTCTTGTACAATGAGCAGTTCTTC. It is translated as CASSFLYNEQFF.

The V and J genes are TRBV6-6 and TRBJ2-3, with 10 nucleotides matching TRBD2. Germline CDR1 reads MNHNY; CDR2 reads SVGAGI (reference sequence). The CDR3 is made up of 16 amino acids. Trimming at V came to 7 bases and at J to 0 bases, leaving 7 bases not matched to a gene. In DNA form, the CDR3 reads TGTGCCAGCACCGGACTAGCGGTAGCTAGCACAGATACGCAGTATTTT. Residues: CASTGLAVASTDTQYF.

This clone was picked up a small number of times. The gene calls are TRBV28 and TRBJ2-7; the D gene is possibly TRBD1 (5 bases). Trimming removed 8 bases at V and 3 bases at J, with 14 bases between. Germline lookup yields CDR1 MDHEN and CDR2 SYDVKM. The CDR3 is made up of 13 amino acids. DNA for the CDR3: TGTGCCAGCGGAAGGGGCGGAAACTACGAGCAGTACTTC. Encoded protein: CASGRGGNYEQYF.

This clone has more than one count but fewer than ten. V gene TRBV11-3 combines with J gene TRBJ2-7, with D perhaps TRBD1 (6 bases). Per germline, CDR1 SGHNT and CDR2 YENEEA. This CDR3 spans 14 amino acids. Deletions cut 3 bases from V and 3 bases from J, with 12 bases between. The CDR3 here is CASSFQQGYYEQYF. The CDR3 DNA follows: TGTGCCAGCAGCTTCCAACAGGGATACTACGAGCAGTACTTC.

The V call is TRBV2, the J call TRBJ2-2, with D perhaps TRBD1 (7 bases). Germline V lookup: CDR1 SNHLY, CDR2 FYNNEI. There are 14 residues in the CDR3. V shed 7 bases and J shed 4 bases, with 13 bases lying between them. CDR3: CASIRQGGTGELFF. The CDR3 bases are TGTGCCAGCATTAGACAGGGAGGCACCGGGGAGCTGTTTTTT.

A few counts support this clone. This chain links TRBV14 with TRBJ2-7, with 9 bases aligning to TRBD1. The CDR3 contains 15 residues. The germline V gene has CDR1 SGHDN and CDR2 FVKESK. The V and J ends lost 2 bases and 4 bases, in that order; junction bases with no gene match: 6. The CDR3 DNA is TGTGCCAGCAGCCAACCGGGACAGGGAGGTTACGAGCAGTACTTC. Protein product: CASSQPGQGGYEQYF.